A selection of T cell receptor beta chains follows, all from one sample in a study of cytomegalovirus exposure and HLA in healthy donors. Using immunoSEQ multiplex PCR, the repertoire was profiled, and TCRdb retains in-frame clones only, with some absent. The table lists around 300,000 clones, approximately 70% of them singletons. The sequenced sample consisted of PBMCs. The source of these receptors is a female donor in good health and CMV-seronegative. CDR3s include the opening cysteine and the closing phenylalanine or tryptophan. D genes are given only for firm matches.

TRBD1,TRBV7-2,CASSLGDRKNTEAFF
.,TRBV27,CASSLSGRIYEQYF
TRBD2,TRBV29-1,CSTWGGHRGDNEQFF
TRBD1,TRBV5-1,CASFLGQGANEQFF
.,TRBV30,CAWSVQGTGRDTEAFF
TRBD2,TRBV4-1,CASSQYSGRSYNEQFF
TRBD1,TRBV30,CACLGTGGIETQYF
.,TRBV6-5,CASSYSIRDSYNEQFF
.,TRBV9,CASSAQGVEQYF
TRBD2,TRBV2,CASRNLAGRYNEQFF
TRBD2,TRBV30,CAWSGNPSGTGGGVDTQYF
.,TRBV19,CASRGVNQPQHF
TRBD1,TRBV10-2,CASSGGSAWAGGDIQYF
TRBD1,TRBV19,CASSRSGGGYGYTF
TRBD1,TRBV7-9,CASSWTGNNQPQHF
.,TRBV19,CASSILGQPLAKNIQYF
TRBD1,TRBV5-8,CASSLEGTETDTQYF
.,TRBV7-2,CASSTRVPYEQYF
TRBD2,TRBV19,CASSSGGLFLEQYF
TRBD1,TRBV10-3,CAISVPGQGDNGYTF
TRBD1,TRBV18,CASSGQGAEAFF
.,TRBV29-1,CSVVTVEQYF
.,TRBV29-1,CSAGRGTGEQYF
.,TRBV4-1,CASSPTGTREQFF
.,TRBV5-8,CASSLGVGGLQAFF
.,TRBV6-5,CASMGGWTEAFF
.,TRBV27,CASSAGSTEAFF
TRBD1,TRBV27,CASSLRGRVVTEAFF
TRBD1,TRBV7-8,CASRKAGTGIQPQHF
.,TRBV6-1,CASSERSRPRDGYTF
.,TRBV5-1,CASSLGGLQASNQPQHF
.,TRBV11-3,CASSLLPYEQYF
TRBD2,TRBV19,CASRASGSRDEQYF
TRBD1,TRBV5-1,CASSLYGQGATGELFF
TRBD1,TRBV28,CASITHPGQGINQPQHF
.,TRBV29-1,CSVDGGGNQPQHF
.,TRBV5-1,CASSLRAEGTEAFF
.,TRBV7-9,CASSWRGANVLTF
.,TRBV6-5,CASSYSSFGGNTEAFF
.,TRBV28,CASSMTGLNEKLFF
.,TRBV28,CASSFGLREKLFF
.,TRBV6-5,CASSSGAYEQYF
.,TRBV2,CASRAGKMETQYF
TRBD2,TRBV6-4,CASSDSGGDTDTQYF
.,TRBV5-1,CASSLQGSLGTEAFF
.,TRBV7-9,CSSSLDQGLTEAFF
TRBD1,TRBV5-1,CASRHGQGYEQYF
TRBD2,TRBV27,CASSPRLAGGFIGSYNEQFF
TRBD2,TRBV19,CASTQSGNGADTQYF
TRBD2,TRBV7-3,CASSARLAGVYYEQFF
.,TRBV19,CASSRGSGYTF
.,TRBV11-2,CASSLASALTNEQFF
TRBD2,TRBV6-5,CASSRAGGLNEQFF
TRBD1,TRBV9,CASAPLGGGYTF
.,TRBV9,CASSVASWDISGNTIYF
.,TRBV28,CASSLVTGVADIQYF
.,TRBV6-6,CASGREGTDTQYF
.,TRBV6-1,CASSESTEVDEQYF
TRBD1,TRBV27,CASSLAAGGSYEQYF
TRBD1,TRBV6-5,CASSFLGGRGDRELFF